The text below deals with one TCR beta chain. Antigen specificity is unknown. The entry originates in a study of cytomegalovirus exposure and HLA in healthy donors. General study results and limits: An Asian-associated ancestry cluster reportedly showed fewer N-insertions than the roughly 670-donor mean in a later analysis.

Primers: 60 Vbeta forward and 13 Jbeta reverse. Assay used: immunoSEQ multiplex PCR; TCRdb lists only in-frame clones, some missing. The sample has about 160,000 clones; 71% are singletons. Germline CDR1 reads SGHVS; CDR2 reads FQNEAQ. CDR3 length: 15 amino acids. Unmatched junction bases numbered 6, after V lost 5 bases and J lost 7 bases. The clonotype originates from a woman aged 25 to 39 in good health and CMV-seronegative. The chain combines TRBV7-8 with TRBJ1-5; 12 bases are shared with TRBD1. Sample: PBMCs. This CDR3 is CASSPGQGAGQPQHF. The CDR3 DNA follows: TGTGCCAGCAGCCCGGGACAGGGGGCAGGACAGCCCCAGCATTTT. Full variable domain (outside the CDR3, taken from reference TRBV7-8 and TRBJ1-5): GAGVSQSPRYKVAKRGQDVALRCDPISGHVSLFWYQQALGQGPEFLTYFQNEAQLDKSGLPSDRFFAERPEGSVSTLKIQRTQQEDSAVYLCASSPGQGAGQPQHFGDGTRLSIL.